This T cell receptor beta chain was sequenced for a study of T-cell memory formation after mild COVID-19. Study details: TCR clusters mostly belonged to single donors.

Using its own MiXCR run on the 5' RACE reads, TCRdb lists one record per CDR3 protein. This table holds a few hundred thousand distinct CDR3 sequences, about a sixth found once. The clonotype originates from a man in his late teens or twenties who had mild COVID-19 (a few samples of this study predate the infection). Cell type and time point are not known. Sequencing was performed on PBMCs or a T cell subset sorted from them (not recorded which).

This chain's CDR3 is CASSPRLYQETQYF. The CDR3 nucleotides are TGTGCCAGCAGCCCCCGTTTGTACCAAGAGACCCAGTACTTC. The chain employs TRBV12-3 or TRBV12-4 and TRBJ2-5; D is unclear. Trimming left V 6 bases short and J 0 bases short, with 11 bases between. This CDR3 spans 14 amino acids.